The 14 T cell receptor beta chains given below trace back to one sample, sequenced in a study of T cells in Graves' hyperthyroidism and ophthalmopathy. Amplification yielded TCR beta CDR3 regions, with RNA transcripts as the source. HTBI primers drove first-round RT-PCR of the TCR CDR3. MiXCR was run by TCRdb on the multiplex PCR reads, yielding one entry per CDR3 protein. This sample has hundreds of thousands of distinct CDR3 sequences, with 20% found just once. The specimen was blood. All receptors derive from a man aged 40-49 years with Graves' ophthalmopathy.

This clonotype has just a few counts. The chain couples TRBV10-3 to TRBJ2-6; D call uncertain. V gave up 3 bases and J gave up 2 bases, with 8 bases separating them. CDR1 is ENHRY and CDR2 is SYGVKD in the germline V gene. The CDR3 runs to 15 residues. DNA for the CDR3: TGTGCCATCAGTGAAGATCGGGCTGGGGCCAACGTCCTGACTTTC. Amino acid sequence: CAISEDRAGANVLTF.

This clonotype appeared many times. The V call is TRBV5-1, the J call TRBJ1-2, with D tentatively TRBD1 (6 bases). The length of the CDR3 is 14 residues. Trimming took 5 bases from V and 5 from J, leaving 16 bases between them. The germline CDR1 and CDR2 sequences are SGHRS and YFSETQ. This chain's CDR3 is CASRLEGVRYGYTF. CDR3 coding DNA: TGCGCCAGCAGACTGGAGGGGGTACGATATGGCTACACCTTC.

This clonotype was seen ten or more times. V gene TRBV12-3 or TRBV12-4 combines with J gene TRBJ1-1; no definite D call. Trimming shortened V by 3 bases and J by 3 bases, and 8 bases separated the two germline ends. The CDR3 runs 13 residues. As DNA, the CDR3 is TGTGCCAGCAGTTTGGTGGCGCACACTGAAGCTTTCTTT. It is translated as CASSLVAHTEAFF.

This clonotype was observed a handful of times. This rearrangement joins TRBV2 to TRBJ2-5; TRBD2 matches 10 bases. J lost 0 bases, V lost 11 bases, and 9 bases had no gene match. The CDR3 contains 15 residues. Germline CDR1 reads SNHLY; CDR2 reads FYNNEI. The CDR3 DNA reads as TGTGCCCTTACCGGGCTAGCGGGGGACCAAGAGACCCAGTACTTC. Translated, it gives CALTGLAGDQETQYF.

The sample holds a few counts of this clonotype. The chain has TRBV4-1 and TRBJ1-1, with TRBD1 as a possible D gene (5 bases). V lost 4 bases to trimming and J lost 5 bases, with 17 bases between them. Germline V lookup: CDR1 MGHRA, CDR2 YSYEKL. CDR3 length equals 15 residues. The CDR3 DNA reads as TGCGCCAGCAGCCTCCGATTGGGGGGGGTGACTGAAGCTTTCTTT. Its protein is CASSLRLGGVTEAFF.

The V gene is TRBV6-1, the J gene TRBJ1-2, with 9 nucleotides matching TRBD1. CDR3 length: 13 residues. Germline lookup yields CDR1 MNHNS and CDR2 SASEGT. The V and J ends lost 6 bases and 6 bases, in that order; junction bases with no gene match: 5. This CDR3 is CASSRDRVDGYTF. The CDR3 region has the DNA TGTGCCAGCAGCCGGGACAGGGTGGATGGCTACACCTTC.

This chain joins TRBV5-1 and TRBJ1-2; no clear D. Looked up from germline, CDR1 is SGHRS and CDR2 is YFSETQ. The CDR3 runs to 13 residues. The germline V and J ends were trimmed by 5 bases and 3 bases, with 11 bases remaining between them. The CDR3 protein is CASSESSYYGYTF. The DNA of the CDR3 is TGCGCCAGCAGTGAGTCGAGCTACTATGGCTACACCTTC.

This clonotype was counted a few times. The chain carries TRBV7-2 and TRBJ2-5, with 7 bases identical to TRBD2. Germline V gives CDR1 SGHTA, CDR2 FQGNSA. After removal of 6 bases from V and 5 bases from J, the junction contained 15 bases not matched to a gene. The CDR3 is made up of 16 amino acids. The CDR3 bases are TGTGCCAGCAGTCTAAACGCCTTTGGACTAGTTGAGACCCAGTACTTC. Translating gives CASSLNAFGLVETQYF.

This chain uses TRBV29-1 with TRBJ2-7; possible D gene TRBD1, 6 bases. V lost 1 base to trimming and J lost 5 bases, with 9 bases between them. CDR1 and CDR2 from the germline V gene are SQVTM and ANQGSEA. The CDR3 length is 12 residues. The CDR3 here is CSVEVAGDEQYF. The CDR3 nucleotides read TGCAGCGTTGAAGTCGCAGGGGACGAGCAGTACTTC.

This clonotype was seen ten or more times. The V and J genes are TRBV27 and TRBJ1-2, with TRBD1 matching 7 bases. The CDR3 has 13 residues. The germline V gene encodes CDR1 MNHEY and CDR2 SMNVEV (reference sequence). V trimming: 8 bases; J trimming: 4 bases; junction bases outside the gene matches: 7. CDR3 region: CASSPGGSYGYTF. CDR3 coding DNA: TGTGCCAGCTCACCAGGGGGATCCTATGGCTACACCTTC.

At least ten counts were recorded for this clonotype. The V and J genes are TRBV20-1 and TRBJ2-3, with 14 positions matching TRBD2. This CDR3 is built from 17 residues. V gave up 6 bases and J gave up 0 bases; unmatched junction bases: 8. Germline lookup yields CDR1 DFQATT and CDR2 SNEGSKA (reference sequence). CDR3 amino acids: CSAPKGTSGRSTDTQYF. DNA for the CDR3: TGCAGTGCCCCAAAGGGGACTAGCGGGAGAAGCACAGATACGCAGTATTTT.

This clonotype has a handful of counts. The chain is built from TRBV5-1 and TRBJ2-3, with unresolved D. V was shortened by 0 bases and J by 0 bases, with 8 bases between the two germline ends. Germline loops: CDR1 SGHRS, CDR2 YFSETQ. CDR3 length: 15 residues. CDR3 sequence reads: CASSLGGKSTDTQYF. CDR3 DNA sequence: TGCGCCAGCAGCTTGGGGGGTAAGAGCACAGATACGCAGTATTTT. The entire variable domain, with the rest obtained from reference TRBV5-1 and TRBJ2-3, is as follows: KAGVTQTPRYLIKTRGQQVTLSCSPISGHRSVSWYQQTPGQGLQFLFEYFSETQRNKGNFPGRFSGRQFSNSRSEMNVSTLELGDSALYLCASSLGGKSTDTQYFGPGTRLTVL.

This clonotype has just a few counts. V usage is TRBV5-1 and J usage is TRBJ2-1; no clear D gene. Germline assignment: CDR1 SGHRS and CDR2 YFSETQ. V lost 2 bases to trimming and J lost 0 bases, with 12 bases between them. The CDR3 consists of 16 residues. The CDR3 protein is CASSFNLYNSYNEQFF. The CDR3 DNA follows: TGCGCCAGCAGCTTCAACCTTTATAACTCCTACAATGAGCAGTTCTTC.

The sample holds many counts of this clonotype. This chain uses TRBV27 with TRBJ1-1; D is undetermined. Trimming took 5 bases from V and 3 from J, leaving 13 bases between them. Germline V lookup: CDR1 MNHEY, CDR2 SMNVEV (reference sequence). The length of the CDR3 is 14 residues. The CDR3 spells CASSSQTKYTEAFF. CDR3 DNA sequence: TGTGCCAGCAGTAGTCAGACAAAATACACTGAAGCTTTCTTT.